There are a few counts of the clone carrying this T cell receptor (beta chain). Its target is unknown. The data belong to a study of blood T cells in healthy people across ages. Germline lookup yields CDR1 SGHRS and CDR2 YFSETQ. The length of the CDR3 is 17 residues. V was clipped by 4 bases and J by 1 base; unmatched bases: 13. With a J-beta primer mix and a sample-barcoded 5' primer, a second PCR ran about 7 to 12 cycles. TCRdb recomputed calls from the 5' RACE reads with MiXCR, one row per CDR3 protein. Among 1.6 million or so distinct CDR3 sequences, about 31% were seen once, and the ten largest hold around 11%. Overall study results and limits: Observed TCR beta diversity per million T cells went down as age went up. This fall followed a roughly linear course with age.

The chain has TRBV5-1 and TRBJ1-1, with 7 positions matching TRBD1. The source is a woman in her 30s in good health. Sequenced material: blood. CDR3 in DNA: TGCGCCAGCAGCCCATTTCGGGAGACAGGGACGAACACTGAAGCTTTCTTT. Translated, it gives CASSPFRETGTNTEAFF.